The next 5 T cell receptor beta chains were all read from a single sample in a study of response to subunit inactivated influenza vaccine. TCRdb re-called the RT-PCR reads with MiXCR, one entry per CDR3 protein. The sample holds around 520,000 distinct CDR3 sequences; approximately 12% are singletons and the top ten take 10%. The sample consisted of PBMCs from blood, taken on the day of vaccination. These receptors were collected from a man aged 45 to 65 who received an inactivated influenza vaccine.

The rearrangement uses TRBV29-1 and TRBJ2-7, with D uncertain. This CDR3 has 13 residues. The ends were cut back, 5 bases at V and 4 bases at J, with 15 bases in the middle. Germline V gene data show CDR1 as SQVTM and CDR2 as ANQGSEA. CDR3 residues: CSVLEGVVYEQYF. CDR3 coding DNA: TGCAGCGTTTTAGAAGGTGTCGTGTACGAGCAGTACTTC.

The chain combines TRBV5-1 with TRBJ1-2, with TRBD1 as a possible D gene (6 bases). Germline CDR1 SGHRS, CDR2 YFSETQ. The CDR3 is 15 residues long. The V gene lost 0 bases and the J gene lost 4 bases, with 13 bases spanning the gap. DNA of the CDR3: TGCGCCAGCAGCTTGGGACAGGAGGGGTCCTATGGCTACACCTTC. The encoded protein is CASSLGQEGSYGYTF.

This clonotype has only a few counts. The rearrangement joins TRBV28 to TRBJ2-3; no clear D. The ends were cut back, 6 bases at V and 7 bases at J, with 11 bases in the middle. This CDR3 has 12 residues. Germline V gene data show CDR1 as MDHEN and CDR2 as SYDVKM. This CDR3 reads CASSTSGYTQYF. The DNA for the CDR3 is TGTGCCAGCAGCACCTCAGGCTATACGCAGTATTTT.

The J gene is TRBJ2-7, the V gene TRBV5-5, with a weak D call TRBD2 (5 bases). The V gene lost 4 bases and the J gene lost 3 bases, with 11 bases spanning the gap. Germline CDR1 SGHKS, CDR2 YYEKEE (reference sequence). The CDR3 is 13 residues long. This chain's CDR3 is CASSPGLDYEQYF. CDR3 bases: TGTGCCAGCAGCCCCGGACTCGACTACGAGCAGTACTTC.

This clonotype was recorded many times. The chain carries TRBV15 and TRBJ1-5; TRBD1 matches 9 bases. The germline CDR1 and CDR2 sequences are LNHNV and YYDKDF (reference sequence). CDR3 length: 14 residues. V was pared by 3 bases and J by 8 bases, with 5 bases of the junction left unmatched. The chain's CDR3 is CATSRNRGREPQHF. CDR3 sequence (DNA): TGTGCCACCAGCAGGAACAGGGGGCGTGAGCCCCAGCATTTT. Filled out from reference TRBV15 and TRBJ1-5, the complete variable domain reads DAMVIQNPRYQVTQFGKPVTLSCSQTLNHNVMYWYQQKSSQAPKLLFHYYDKDFNNEADTPDNFQSRRPNTSFCFLDIRSPGLGDTAMYLCATSRNRGREPQHFGDGTRLSIL.